The clone carrying this T cell receptor beta chain was observed at least ten times. What it binds is unknown. This CDR3 has 14 amino acids. J gave up 3 bases and V 7 bases, and 7 bases lay outside the gene matches. The germline V gene has CDR1 MNHNY and CDR2 SVGAGI (reference sequence). These data are taken from a study of breast tumors, draining lymph nodes, adjacent tissues. Points from the study as a whole: The data were judged consistent with most tumor T cells coming from lymph node and expanding in tumor. Data only fit, rather than demonstrated, lymph node origin of most tumor T cells.

TCRdb reprocessed the multiplex PCR reads with MiXCR, giving one entry per CDR3 protein. The sample consists of around 140,000 distinct CDR3 sequences, about 20% of them appearing once. Axillary draining lymph nodes of breast cancer patients supplied the node samples. This sequence originates from a female donor with breast cancer. Some clones in this sample may be carry-over from other donors' samples. Sequencing was carried out using axillary lymph node tissue. This chain joins TRBV6-6 and TRBJ2-7; 9 bases are shared with TRBD1. The chain's CDR3 is CASTRDREGYEQYF. For the CDR3, the DNA is TGTGCCAGCACCCGGGACAGGGAAGGCTACGAGCAGTACTTC.